This T cell receptor beta chain was retrieved from a study of OX40 agonist ivuxolimab in advanced cancers. Background on the study: Mean age approximately 61 years, range about 23 to 79; 82.7% male. Study-level results: Low normalized T-cell clonal expansion also characterized some of the nonresponders. Clonal expansion by week 6 occurred in CD4+ and CD8+ blood T cells (at 0.1 to 3.0 mg/kg).

On this clone itself: Its antigen remains unidentified.

Per the germline V gene, CDR1 is GTSNPN and CDR2 is SVGIG (reference sequence). V shed 2 bases and J shed 0 bases, with 12 bases lying between them. The CDR3 runs 15 residues. Only in-frame clones appear in the TCRdb table, and some are missing; sequencing was by immunoSEQ multiplex PCR. Of about 94,000 clones listed, roughly 89% are singletons. V usage is TRBV30 and J usage is TRBJ2-3; D unresolved. The TCR comes from an adult with an advanced solid tumor such as melanoma, head and neck, liver or kidney cancer. The starting material was CD4+ or CD8+ T cells sorted from blood, obtained in a trial of the OX40 agonist ivuxolimab. This CDR3 is CAWSPSYGSTDTQYF. The DNA for the CDR3 is TGTGCCTGGAGTCCCTCGTACGGTAGCACAGATACGCAGTATTTT.